These 29 T cell receptor beta chains share one sample of origin, sequenced in a study of blood T cell repertoires in COVID-19. Some clones are missing from TCRdb's copy, which holds only in-frame ones; the method was immunoSEQ multiplex PCR. The sample shows 180,000 or so clones, around 86% of them seen only once. The source material was peripheral blood. The source of these receptors is a man in his 70s with acute or convalescent COVID-19.

This sequence joins TRBV6-2 or TRBV6-3 and TRBJ2-7; 7 bases are a match to TRBD2. Germline CDR1 is MNHEY and CDR2 is SVGEGT. Germline trimming cut 5 bases from V and 4 bases from J; bases unmatched to any gene: 8. This CDR3 spans 14 amino acids. DNA of the CDR3: TGTGCCAGCAGTACCTTAGCGGGTCGGTACGAGCAGTACTTC. Its protein product is CASSTLAGRYEQYF.

The CDR3 protein is CASSWSPGQGAYEQYF. The CDR3 DNA sequence: TGTGCCAGCAGTTGGTCCCCGGGACAGGGGGCGTACGAGCAGTACTTC. V and J are TRBV7-2 and TRBJ2-7, with TRBD1 matching 12 bases. J was trimmed by 4 bases and V by 6 bases; bases with no gene match: 10. From germline, CDR1 is SGHTA and CDR2 FQGNSA. CDR3 length equals 16 residues.

The count of this clone is one. V and J are TRBV19 and TRBJ1-4; D gene unclear. Looked up from germline, CDR1 is LNHDA and CDR2 is SQIVND (reference sequence). This CDR3 has 15 residues. Between the trimmed V and J ends, which lost 4 bases and 4 bases, there was a span of 13 bases. The CDR3 is CASSRARVDNEKLFF. Here the CDR3 DNA reads TGTGCCAGTAGTAGAGCCCGGGTTGATAATGAAAAACTGTTTTTT. The variable domain in full, completed from reference TRBV19 and TRBJ1-4, reads DGGITQSPKYLFRKEGQNVTLSCEQNLNHDAMYWYRQDPGQGLRLIYYSQIVNDFQKGDIAEGYSVSREKKESFPLTVTSAQKNPTAFYLCASSRARVDNEKLFFGSGTQLSVL.

The rearrangement joins TRBV3-1 (or the pseudogene TRBV3-2) to TRBJ2-2; D gene uncertain. The germline CDR1 and CDR2 sequences are LGHDT and YNNKEL (reference sequence). The length of the CDR3 is 13 residues. V gave up 0 bases and J gave up 8 bases, with 7 bases separating them. Here the CDR3 reads CASSQEHAGELFF. The CDR3 DNA reads TGTGCCAGCAGCCAAGAACACGCTGGGGAGCTGTTTTTT.

The chain is built from TRBV7-2 and TRBJ1-5; a possible D gene is TRBD1 (5 bases). The CDR3 runs 14 residues. V lost 2 bases and J lost 10, with 15 bases in between. Germline V CDR1 and CDR2: SGHTA, FQGNSA. In DNA form, the CDR3 reads TGTGCCAGCAGCTTATCCACGACAGCGCCCCCCCAGCATTTT. Its protein is CASSLSTTAPPQHF.

The chain uses TRBV28 and TRBJ1-5; possibly TRBD1 for D (6 bases). The CDR3 extends over 17 amino acids. Deletions cut 5 bases from V and 2 bases from J, with 19 bases between. Looked up from germline, CDR1 is MDHEN and CDR2 is SYDVKM. CDR3 bases: TGTGCCAGCAGTCCCCGCTGGACAGAGACGGGCAATCAGCCCCAGCATTTT. Protein product: CASSPRWTETGNQPQHF.

The chain links TRBV7-9 to TRBJ1-1, with a tentative D call TRBD1 (5 bases). This CDR3 spans 14 amino acids. V lost 3 bases to trimming and J lost 4 bases, with 12 bases between them. Germline V gene sequence: CDR1 SEHNR, CDR2 FQNEAQ (reference sequence). In DNA form, the CDR3 reads TGTGCCAGCAGCTTCCCCAGCGGGGGCACTGAAGCTTTCTTT. Amino acids: CASSFPSGGTEAFF.

V is TRBV4-2 and J is TRBJ1-3; D is unclear. V was trimmed by 5 bases and J by 3 bases, leaving 11 bases between them. CDR1 and CDR2 from the germline V gene are LGHNA and YNFKEQ. This CDR3 contains 14 residues. The CDR3 DNA is TGTGCCAGCAGCTCCCCATTCAATGGAAACACCATATATTTT. It codes for CASSSPFNGNTIYF.

In this sample, this clone turned up once. This chain links TRBV29-1 with TRBJ2-3, with D possibly being TRBD1 (6 bases). CDR1 is SQVTM, CDR2 ANQGSEA, per germline. The V gene lost 4 bases and the J gene lost 4 bases, with 6 bases spanning the gap. The CDR3 contains 11 residues. As DNA, the CDR3 is TGCAGCGTTGGGACAGCAGATACGCAGTATTTT. It is translated as CSVGTADTQYF.

The J gene is TRBJ2-7, the V gene TRBV10-3, with D perhaps TRBD1 (5 bases). The germline V gene has CDR1 ENHRY and CDR2 SYGVKD. V gave up 0 bases and J gave up 3 bases, with 12 bases separating them. CDR3 length: 15 amino acids. The CDR3 here is CAISESSGQLYEQYF. The DNA for the CDR3 is TGTGCCATCAGTGAGTCCTCTGGACAACTCTACGAGCAGTACTTC.

This clone was detected only a few times. The chain links TRBV19 to TRBJ1-4, with 9 bases lining up with TRBD1. J lost 8 bases, V lost 6 bases, and 7 bases had no gene match. The CDR3 runs 14 residues. Per germline, CDR1 LNHDA and CDR2 SQIVND (reference sequence). Here the CDR3 reads CASRRRQGDEKLFF. The CDR3 DNA follows: TGTGCCAGTAGACGACGACAGGGGGACGAAAAACTGTTTTTT.

This sequence joins TRBV24-1 and TRBJ1-5; D ambiguous. Per the germline V gene, CDR1 is KGHDR and CDR2 is SFDVKD. This CDR3 region has 14 residues. Trimming left V 2 bases short and J 5 bases short, with 9 bases between. CDR3 in amino acids: CATSDYSIDQPQHF. The CDR3 region has the DNA TGTGCCACCAGTGATTACTCGATCGATCAGCCCCAGCATTTT.

This rearrangement joins TRBV18 to TRBJ2-7, with 10 bases fitting TRBD1. This CDR3 is 13 amino acids long. Unmatched junction bases numbered 4, after V lost 8 bases and J lost 3 bases. Germline V lookup: CDR1 KGHSH, CDR2 LQKENI. The CDR3 reads CASLRTGGYEQYF. CDR3 nucleotide sequence: TGTGCCAGCCTCAGGACAGGGGGCTACGAGCAGTACTTC.

Here the CDR3 DNA reads TGTGCCAGCTCAAGGACAGGGGGCCTATTATATTCCTACGAGCAGTACTTC. Its translation: CASSRTGGLLYSYEQYF. V is TRBV11-2 and J is TRBJ2-7; TRBD1 matches at 11 bases. Trimming removed 8 bases from V and 1 base from J; junction bases left unmatched: 13. From germline, CDR1 is SGHAT and CDR2 FQNNGV. This CDR3 has 17 residues.

V gene TRBV20-1 combines with J gene TRBJ1-4, with unresolved D. CDR1 and CDR2 (germline): DFQATT, SNEGSKA (reference sequence). Trimming cost V 3 bases and J 8 bases, with 13 bases left between them. The CDR3 spans 13 residues. The CDR3 protein is CSASRQVEEKLFF. CDR3 sequence (DNA): TGCAGTGCTAGTAGGCAGGTAGAAGAAAAACTGTTTTTT.

The J gene is TRBJ2-7, the V gene TRBV28; the match to TRBD1 covers 7 bases. The CDR3 consists of 14 residues. Germline assignment: CDR1 MDHEN and CDR2 SYDVKM. Trimming removed 8 bases from V and 3 bases from J; junction bases left unmatched: 10. The CDR3: CASEETGSDYEQYF. The CDR3 nucleotides read TGTGCCAGCGAGGAGACAGGGTCCGACTACGAGCAGTACTTC.

This clone was observed once. The genes are TRBV5-1 and TRBJ2-1; TRBD2 matches at 12 bases. CDR3 size: 16 residues. The V segment lost 4 bases and the J segment 7 bases; nucleotides outside the gene matches: 9. Germline V CDR1 and CDR2: SGHRS, YFSETQ. The CDR3 is CASSTLAGGTGNEQFF. The DNA of the CDR3 is TGCGCCAGCAGCACGCTAGCGGGAGGGACGGGTAATGAGCAGTTCTTC.

The chain combines TRBV6-5 with TRBJ1-2; a weak D match, TRBD1 (5 bases). The CDR3 loop spans 14 amino acids. The V gene's germline CDR1 is MNHEY and CDR2 SVGAGI. V lost 2 bases to trimming and J lost 4 bases, with 11 bases between them. The DNA of the CDR3 is TGTGCCAGCAGTTACCTAGGACAAGGCTATGGCTACACCTTC. It translates to CASSYLGQGYGYTF.

The chain couples TRBV7-6 to TRBJ2-2, with D perhaps TRBD2 (7 bases). CDR1 and CDR2 (germline): SGHVS, FNYEAQ. V was shortened by 5 bases and J by 5 bases, with 15 bases between the two germline ends. The CDR3 is made up of 15 amino acids. CDR3 coding DNA: TGTGCCAGCAGCCTTCGGCGGGGGCGGACCGGGGAGCTGTTTTTT. Its protein is CASSLRRGRTGELFF.

The chain employs TRBV18 and TRBJ2-3; 8 bases agree with TRBD2. The CDR3 length is 14 residues. V lost 3 bases, J lost 5 bases, and 4 bases stayed unmatched. The germline V gene has CDR1 KGHSH and CDR2 LQKENI. The CDR3 is CASSPSGSGDTQYF. CDR3 DNA sequence: TGTGCCAGCTCACCGAGCGGGAGTGGAGATACGCAGTATTTT.

V is TRBV6-1 and J is TRBJ2-3; D might be TRBD2 (6 bases). CDR1 MNHNS and CDR2 SASEGT come from the germline V gene. Trimming removed 1 base from V and 9 bases from J, with 11 bases in between. There are 13 residues in the CDR3. CDR3 sequence (DNA): TGTGCCAGCAGTGAAGGGCGAGGAGGGACGCAGTATTTT. Translated: CASSEGRGGTQYF.

The genes are TRBV2 and TRBJ1-2; 9 nucleotides match TRBD1. With V trimmed by 6 bases and J by 8 bases, 13 bases remained unmatched. Germline V lookup: CDR1 SNHLY, CDR2 FYNNEI. The CDR3 is 15 residues long. The CDR3 DNA follows: TGTGCCAGCAGACAGACCGGGACAGGGCGTGAGGGCTACACCTTC. Protein product: CASRQTGTGREGYTF. The full variable domain, its missing parts supplied by reference TRBV2 and TRBJ1-2, is EPEVTQTPSHQVTQMGQEVILRCVPISNHLYFYWYRQILGQKVEFLVSFYNNEISEKSEIFDDQFSVERPDGSNFTLKIRSTKLEDSAMYFCASRQTGTGREGYTFGSGTRLTVV.

The chain employs TRBV25-1 and TRBJ2-1; 9 nucleotides match TRBD2. Germline V gene data show CDR1 as MGHDK and CDR2 as SYGVNS. CDR3 length equals 15 residues. The V and J ends lost 3 bases and 5 bases, in that order; junction bases with no gene match: 5. The DNA of the CDR3 is TGTGCCAGCAGTGATACTAGCGGGCGAAACAATGAGCAGTTCTTC. This codes for CASSDTSGRNNEQFF.

The chain uses TRBV11-2 and TRBJ2-2; 8 positions match TRBD1. CDR3 length: 15 residues. With V trimmed by 5 bases and J by 4 bases, 6 bases remained unmatched. Germline V gene lookup returns CDR1 SGHAT and CDR2 FQNNGV. The CDR3 DNA reads as TGTGCCAGCAGCATGAGACAGGGGACCACCGGGGAGCTGTTTTTT. This encodes CASSMRQGTTGELFF.

This clone was seen more than once but under ten times. The gene calls are TRBV5-1 and TRBJ2-7; D gene ambiguous. CDR1 SGHRS and CDR2 YFSETQ come from the germline V gene. V dropped 1 base and J dropped 1 base, with 9 bases sitting between them. The CDR3 sequence is 14 residues long. Here the CDR3 reads CASSLIGASYEQYF. DNA for the CDR3: TGCGCCAGCAGCTTGATCGGAGCATCCTACGAGCAGTACTTC.

This clone was found once. The rearrangement links TRBV30 to TRBJ1-6; no firm D call. Germline CDR1 GTSNPN, CDR2 SVGIG (reference sequence). The CDR3 length is 11 residues. Deletions cut 3 bases from V and 7 bases from J, with 4 bases between. Here the CDR3 DNA reads TGTGCCTGGAGCCAGAATTCACCCCTCCACTTT. This codes for CAWSQNSPLHF. Full variable domain (missing parts from reference TRBV30 and TRBJ1-6): SQTIHQWPATLVQPVGSPLSLECTVEGTSNPNLYWYRQAAGRGLQLLFYSVGIGQISSEVPQNLSASRPQDRQFILSSKKLLLSDSGFYLCAWSQNSPLHFGNGTRLTVT.

The rearrangement joins TRBV19 to TRBJ1-3; perhaps TRBD1 as D (5 bases). The CDR3 runs to 15 residues. V lost 3 bases to trimming and J lost 0 bases, with 9 bases between them. Per the germline V gene, CDR1 is LNHDA and CDR2 is SQIVND (reference sequence). CDR3 in amino acids: CASSIRASSGNTIYF. CDR3 bases: TGTGCCAGTAGTATCAGGGCTAGCTCTGGAAACACCATATATTTT.

This clone was picked up a small number of times. The V call is TRBV9, the J call TRBJ2-1; 10 bases fit TRBD2. The V gene's germline CDR1 is SGDLS and CDR2 YYNGEE. The junction had 1 base not matched to a gene; V was cut back by 1 base and J by 9 bases. The CDR3 contains 13 residues. CDR3 coding DNA: TGTGCCAGCAGCGTAAGACTAGCGGGTGAGCAGTTCTTC. Translating it yields CASSVRLAGEQFF.

The chain links TRBV19 to TRBJ1-5; weak D call: TRBD1 (5 bases). Per germline, CDR1 LNHDA and CDR2 SQIVND (reference sequence). The CDR3 loop spans 15 amino acids. Trimming took off 3 bases at V and 5 bases at J, with 14 bases between the two ends. The CDR3 coding sequence is TGTGCCAGTAGTATTCAGGACAACTACTATCAGCCCCAGCATTTT. This sequence encodes CASSIQDNYYQPQHF.